The T cell receptor (beta chain) described here comes from a study of blood T cell repertoires in COVID-19. Across the study: The United States, Italy and Spain were the sources of the acute and convalescent COVID-19 samples. PBMCs, B-cell-depleted T cells, or T cells provided the cDNA or gDNA that made up the material.

Authors' data handling: Quantification of nucleated cells was approximated via reference gene primer amplification. Data came from immunoSEQ multiplex PCR; TCRdb stores just in-frame clones and leaves some out. The DNA gave D and trimming, while V, J and clone size come from that table. The sample yields more than 95,000 clones, 65% to 85% seen once. The CDR3 is 16 residues long. Germline V gene sequence: CDR1 MNHEY, CDR2 SVGAGI. The V gene lost 2 bases and the J gene lost 4 bases, with 15 bases spanning the gap. This clone has only one observation. The clonotype originates from a man older than 75 with active or convalescent COVID-19. V and J are TRBV6-5 and TRBJ1-3; D is perhaps TRBD1 (5 bases). The sample was peripheral blood. DNA for the CDR3: TGTGCCAGCAGTTACAATTTGGAGGGGACGGGAAACACCATATATTTT. Translation: CASSYNLEGTGNTIYF.